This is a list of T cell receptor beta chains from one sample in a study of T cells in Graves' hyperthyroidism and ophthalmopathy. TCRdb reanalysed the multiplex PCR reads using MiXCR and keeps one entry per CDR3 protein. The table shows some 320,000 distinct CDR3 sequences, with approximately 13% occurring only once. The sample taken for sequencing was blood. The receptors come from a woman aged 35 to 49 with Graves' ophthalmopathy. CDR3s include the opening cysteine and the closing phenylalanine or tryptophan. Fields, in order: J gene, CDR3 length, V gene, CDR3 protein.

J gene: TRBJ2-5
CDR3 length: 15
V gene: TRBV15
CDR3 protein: CATSSLRGIQETQYF

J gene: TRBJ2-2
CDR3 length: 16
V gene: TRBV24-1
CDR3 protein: CATSDLGQGFTGELFF

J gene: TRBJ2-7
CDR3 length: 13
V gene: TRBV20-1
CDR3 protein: CSARGQQRGEQYF

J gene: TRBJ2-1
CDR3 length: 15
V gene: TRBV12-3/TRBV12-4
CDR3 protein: CASRPTGGIHNEQFF

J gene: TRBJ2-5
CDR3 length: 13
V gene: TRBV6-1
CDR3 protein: CASRGLRRETQYF

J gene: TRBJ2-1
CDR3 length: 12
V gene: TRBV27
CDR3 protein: CASSYSANEQFF

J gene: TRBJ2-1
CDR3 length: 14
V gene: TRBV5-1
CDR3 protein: CASSLGGRHNEQFF

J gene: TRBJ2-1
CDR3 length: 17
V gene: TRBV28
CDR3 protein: CASSSPDTKGPATEQFF

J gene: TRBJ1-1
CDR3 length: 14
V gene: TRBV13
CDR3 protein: CASSLDQGRTEAFF

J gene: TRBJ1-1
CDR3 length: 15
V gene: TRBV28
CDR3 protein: CASSLGGMASTEAFF

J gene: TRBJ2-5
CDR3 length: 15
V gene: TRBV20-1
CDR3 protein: CSARDYLTAGETQYF

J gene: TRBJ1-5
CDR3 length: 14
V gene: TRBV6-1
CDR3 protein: CASRDGTVGLPQHF

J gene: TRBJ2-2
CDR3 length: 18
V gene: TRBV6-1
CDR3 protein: CASSGDLRQGALFGELFF

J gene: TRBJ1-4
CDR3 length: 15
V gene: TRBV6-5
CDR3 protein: CASSYGDRGFEKLFF

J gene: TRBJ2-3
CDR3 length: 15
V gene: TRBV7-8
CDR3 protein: CASSLEPGLADTQYF

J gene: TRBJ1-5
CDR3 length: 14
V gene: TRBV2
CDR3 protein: CASSEGQGTQPQHF

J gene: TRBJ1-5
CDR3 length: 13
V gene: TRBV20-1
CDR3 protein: CSARQAPNQPQHF

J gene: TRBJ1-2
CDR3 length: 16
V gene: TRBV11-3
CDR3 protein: CASSFATGTGVYGYTF

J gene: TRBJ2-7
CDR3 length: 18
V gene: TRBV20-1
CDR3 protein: CSARVRASGRAIDYEQYF

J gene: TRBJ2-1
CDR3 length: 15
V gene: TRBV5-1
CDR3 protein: CASSLAAAAYNEQFF

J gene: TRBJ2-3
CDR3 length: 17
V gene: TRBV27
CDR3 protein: CASSLKVWTIGTDTQYF

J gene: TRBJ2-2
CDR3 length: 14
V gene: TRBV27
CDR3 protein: CASAPQGTLRELFF

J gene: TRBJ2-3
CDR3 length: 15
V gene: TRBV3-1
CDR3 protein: CASSQGTQETDTQYF

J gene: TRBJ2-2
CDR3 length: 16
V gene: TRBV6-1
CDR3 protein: CASSFLAGEVSGELFF

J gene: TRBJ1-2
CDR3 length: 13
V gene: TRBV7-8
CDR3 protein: CASSFSSAYGYTF

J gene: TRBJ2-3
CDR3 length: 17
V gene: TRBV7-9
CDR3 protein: CASSLGRRGRSTDTQYF

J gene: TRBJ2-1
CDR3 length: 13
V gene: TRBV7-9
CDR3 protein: CASSPRRVPQQFF

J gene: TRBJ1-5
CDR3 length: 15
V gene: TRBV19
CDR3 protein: CASSIGAGVNQPQHF

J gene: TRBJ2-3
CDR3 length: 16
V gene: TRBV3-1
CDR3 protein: CASSQDPGGPTDTQYF

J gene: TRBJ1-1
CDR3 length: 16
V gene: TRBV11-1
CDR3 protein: CASSLAGPAMNTEAFF

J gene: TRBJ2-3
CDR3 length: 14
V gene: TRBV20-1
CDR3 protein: CSARDWTFTDTQYF

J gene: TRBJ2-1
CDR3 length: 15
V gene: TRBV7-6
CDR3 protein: CASSSGTSGSREQFF

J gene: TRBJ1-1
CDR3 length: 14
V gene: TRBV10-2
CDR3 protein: CASSRLIMNTEAFF

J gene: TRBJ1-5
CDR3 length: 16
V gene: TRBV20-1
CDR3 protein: CSARDTGQGKFQPQHF

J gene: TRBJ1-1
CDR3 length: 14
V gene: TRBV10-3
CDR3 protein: CAISEKQLNTEAFF

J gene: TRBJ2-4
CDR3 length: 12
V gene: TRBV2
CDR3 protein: CASSNSENIQYF

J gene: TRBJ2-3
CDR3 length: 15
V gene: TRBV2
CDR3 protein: CASSPTLTPADTQYF

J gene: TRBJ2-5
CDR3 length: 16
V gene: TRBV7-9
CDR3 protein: CASSIVTWGPGETQYF

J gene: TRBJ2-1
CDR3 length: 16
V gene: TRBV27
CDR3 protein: CASSTRLTSSYNEQFF

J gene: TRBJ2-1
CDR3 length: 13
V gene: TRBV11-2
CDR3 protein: CASSLDRADEQFF

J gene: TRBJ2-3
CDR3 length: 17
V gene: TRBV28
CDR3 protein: CASSFTPGLFSTDTQYF

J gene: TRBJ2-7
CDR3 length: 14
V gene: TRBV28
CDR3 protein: CASRLTGGSYEQYF

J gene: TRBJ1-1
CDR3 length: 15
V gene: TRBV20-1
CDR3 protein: CSARVGRGHLFEAFF

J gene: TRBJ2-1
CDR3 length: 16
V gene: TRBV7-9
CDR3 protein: CASSLVMRPYYNEQFF

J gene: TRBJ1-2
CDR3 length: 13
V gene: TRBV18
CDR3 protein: CASSPPSSYGYTF

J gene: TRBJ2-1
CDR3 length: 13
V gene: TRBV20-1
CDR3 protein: CSAPARTYNEQFF

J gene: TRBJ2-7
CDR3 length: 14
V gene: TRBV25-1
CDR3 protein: CASSESGAFAEQYF

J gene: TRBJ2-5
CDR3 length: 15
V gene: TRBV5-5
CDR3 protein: CASSRFRQMEETQYF

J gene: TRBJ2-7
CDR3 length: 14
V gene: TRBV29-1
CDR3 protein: CSVEDPTVGYEQYF

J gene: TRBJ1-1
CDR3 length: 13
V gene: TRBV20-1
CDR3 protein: CSAPGQGATEAFF

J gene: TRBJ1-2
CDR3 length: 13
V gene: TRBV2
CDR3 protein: CASSMTGHNGYTF

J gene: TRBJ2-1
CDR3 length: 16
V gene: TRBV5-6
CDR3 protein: CASSLAGGIVGNEQFF

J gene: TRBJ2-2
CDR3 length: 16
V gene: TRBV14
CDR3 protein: CASSQILGANTGELFF

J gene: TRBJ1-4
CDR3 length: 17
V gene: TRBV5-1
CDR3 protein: CASSLSHPTAINEKLFF

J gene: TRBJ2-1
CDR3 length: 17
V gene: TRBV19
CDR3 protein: CASSNRGRGLADNEQFF

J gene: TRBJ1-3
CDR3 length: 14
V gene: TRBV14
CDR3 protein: CASSHHGTGNTIYF

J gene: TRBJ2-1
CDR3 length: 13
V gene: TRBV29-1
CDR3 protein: CSVDDRGGNEQFF